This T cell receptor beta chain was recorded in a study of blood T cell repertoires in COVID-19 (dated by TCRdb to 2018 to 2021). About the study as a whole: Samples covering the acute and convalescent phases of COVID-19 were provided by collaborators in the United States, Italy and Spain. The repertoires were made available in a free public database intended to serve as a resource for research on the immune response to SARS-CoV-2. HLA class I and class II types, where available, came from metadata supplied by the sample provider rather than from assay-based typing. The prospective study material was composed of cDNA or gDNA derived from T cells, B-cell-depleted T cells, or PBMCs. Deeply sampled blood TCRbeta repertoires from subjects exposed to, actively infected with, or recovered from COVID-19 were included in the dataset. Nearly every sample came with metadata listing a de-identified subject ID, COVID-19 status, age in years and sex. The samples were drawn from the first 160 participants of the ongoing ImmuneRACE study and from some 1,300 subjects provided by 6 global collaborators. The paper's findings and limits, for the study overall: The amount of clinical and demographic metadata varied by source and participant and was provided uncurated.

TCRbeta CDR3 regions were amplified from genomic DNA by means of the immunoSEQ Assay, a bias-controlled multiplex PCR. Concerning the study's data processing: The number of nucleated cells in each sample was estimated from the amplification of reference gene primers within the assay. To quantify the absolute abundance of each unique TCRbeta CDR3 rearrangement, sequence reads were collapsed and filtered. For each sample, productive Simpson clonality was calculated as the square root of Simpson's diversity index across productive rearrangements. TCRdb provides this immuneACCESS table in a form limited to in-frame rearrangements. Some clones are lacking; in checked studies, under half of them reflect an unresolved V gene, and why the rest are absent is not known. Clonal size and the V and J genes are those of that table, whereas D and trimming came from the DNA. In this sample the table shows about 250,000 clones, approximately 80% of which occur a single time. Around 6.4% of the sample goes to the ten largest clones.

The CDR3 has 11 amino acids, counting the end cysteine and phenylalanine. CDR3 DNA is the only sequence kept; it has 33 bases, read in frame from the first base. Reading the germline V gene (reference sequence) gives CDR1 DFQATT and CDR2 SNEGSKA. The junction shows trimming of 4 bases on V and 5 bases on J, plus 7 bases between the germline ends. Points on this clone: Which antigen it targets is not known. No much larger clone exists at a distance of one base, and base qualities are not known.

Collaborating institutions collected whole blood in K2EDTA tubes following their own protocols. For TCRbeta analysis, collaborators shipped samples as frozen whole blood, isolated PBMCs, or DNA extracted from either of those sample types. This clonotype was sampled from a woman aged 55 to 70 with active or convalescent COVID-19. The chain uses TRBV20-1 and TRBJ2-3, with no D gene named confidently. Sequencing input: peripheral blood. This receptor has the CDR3 CSANLGDTQYF. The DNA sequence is TGCAGTGCTAACCTAGGAGATACGCAGTATTTT.